This T cell receptor beta chain stems from a study of blood T cell repertoires in COVID-19. Overall study: The origin of the acute and convalescent COVID-19 samples was the United States, Italy and Spain. PBMCs, B-cell-depleted T cells, or T cells provided the cDNA or gDNA that made up the material.

TCRdb's table, derived via immunoSEQ multiplex PCR, lists solely in-frame clones and lacks some. The profile covers approximately 250,000 clones, with roughly four fifths appearing a single time and roughly 7% taken by the ten largest. Trimming shortened V by 8 bases and J by 3 bases, and 7 bases separated the two germline ends. Germline V CDR1 and CDR2: SNHLY, FYNNEI. This CDR3 comprises 12 residues. The sequence was obtained from a woman aged 45 to 65 with acute or convalescent COVID-19. The sequenced sample was peripheral blood. The J gene is TRBJ1-4, the V gene TRBV2; no reliable D call. The CDR3 DNA reads as TGTGCCAGCGGGCTTCCTAATGAAAAACTGTTTTTT. Translated: CASGLPNEKLFF.